The rows below give T cell receptor beta chains drawn from one sample of a study of blood T cell repertoires in COVID-19. Profiled with immunoSEQ multiplex PCR; TCRdb holds only in-frame clones, not every one. The sample has about 140,000 clones, approximately 83% seen once. Sequenced input: peripheral blood. All receptors come from a human donor in a cohort sampled during active COVID-19. CDR3s include the opening cysteine and the closing phenylalanine or tryptophan. A D gene is named only where the DNA matches it firmly. Rows may omit the clone size; those that give it use once, few, many or a size class.

V gene,J gene,D gene,clone size,CDR3 protein,CDR3 DNA
TRBV7-8,TRBJ1-2,.,.,CASSRTVNYGYTF,TGTGCCAGCTCCCGGACAGTCAACTATGGCTACACCTTC
TRBV6-6,TRBJ1-2,TRBD1,.,CASSYEQGRGYTF,TGTGCCAGCAGTTACGAACAGGGGAGAGGCTACACCTTC
TRBV7-3,TRBJ2-1,TRBD2,.,CASSFLGLAGVNEQFF,TGTGCCAGCAGCTTCCTGGGACTAGCGGGCGTCAATGAGCAGTTCTTC
TRBV6-5,TRBJ1-4,TRBD1,.,CASSYSGGGYEKLFF,TGTGCCAGCAGTTACTCAGGGGGCGGCTATGAAAAACTGTTTTTT
TRBV3-1/TRBV3-2,TRBJ2-2,TRBD1,.,CASRWGQGASGELFF,TGTGCCAGCCGATGGGGACAGGGGGCCTCCGGGGAGCTGTTTTTT
TRBV4-1,TRBJ1-2,.,.,CASSQDLYGYTF,TGCGCCAGCAGCCAAGACCTTTATGGCTACACCTTC
TRBV7-9,TRBJ1-1,.,.,CASTFSGGTEAFF,TGTGCCAGCACCTTCTCCGGGGGCACTGAAGCTTTCTTT
TRBV6-2/TRBV6-3,TRBJ1-5,.,.,CASSPSYSNQPQHF,TGTGCCAGCAGTCCGTCGTATAGCAATCAGCCCCAGCATTTT
TRBV30,TRBJ1-3,.,.,CAWSVRGSGNTIYF,TGTGCCTGGAGTGTACGGGGGTCCGGAAACACCATATATTTT
TRBV19,TRBJ2-6,.,.,CASMGARSGANVLTF,TGTGCCAGTATGGGGGCCCGCTCTGGGGCCAACGTCCTGACTTTC
TRBV3-1/TRBV3-2,TRBJ1-6,TRBD1,few,CASSQYSTGQGGRGYNSPLHF,TGTGCCAGCAGCCAATACTCTACGGGACAGGGAGGTAGAGGCTATAATTCACCCCTCCACTTT
TRBV7-9,TRBJ1-5,.,few,CASSPAGERPQHF,TGTGCCAGCAGCCCGGCCGGGGAGCGGCCCCAGCATTTT
TRBV12-5,TRBJ1-1,.,.,CASGLVPGPGRNTEAFF,TGTGCTAGTGGTTTGGTACCAGGGCCCGGCAGGAACACTGAAGCTTTCTTT
TRBV7-8,TRBJ1-2,TRBD1,.,CASSLVNGQGVSGYTF,TGTGCCAGCAGCTTAGTCAACGGACAGGGTGTCTCTGGCTACACCTTC
TRBV9,TRBJ1-3,.,.,CASSELTQPSGNTIYF,TGTGCCAGCAGCGAACTAACTCAGCCCTCTGGAAACACCATATATTTT
TRBV2,TRBJ1-6,.,few,CASTLRQPSPLHF,TGTGCCAGCACTCTAAGACAGCCGTCACCCCTCCACTTT
TRBV9,TRBJ2-2,TRBD1,.,CASSARDRGNTGELFF,TGTGCCAGCAGCGCGCGGGACAGGGGCAACACCGGGGAGCTGTTTTTT
TRBV6-2/TRBV6-3,TRBJ1-5,.,once,CASSKTAANQPQHF,TGTGCCAGCAGTAAAACAGCTGCAAATCAGCCCCAGCATTTT
TRBV6-2/TRBV6-3,TRBJ2-6,TRBD1,.,CASSSGGVSSGANVLTF,TGTGCCAGCAGTTCAGGGGGCGTGAGCTCTGGGGCCAACGTCCTGACTTTC
TRBV28,TRBJ2-3,TRBD2,few,CASLPGLATDTQYF,TGTGCCAGCCTACCGGGACTAGCGACCGATACGCAGTATTTT
TRBV5-1,TRBJ2-7,.,.,CASSLGGTSSYEQYF,TGCGCCAGCAGCTTGGGCGGGACGAGCTCCTACGAGCAGTACTTC
TRBV6-4,TRBJ2-1,.,.,CASSDSRAPDEQFF,TGTGCCAGCAGTGACTCGCGGGCGCCTGATGAGCAGTTCTTC